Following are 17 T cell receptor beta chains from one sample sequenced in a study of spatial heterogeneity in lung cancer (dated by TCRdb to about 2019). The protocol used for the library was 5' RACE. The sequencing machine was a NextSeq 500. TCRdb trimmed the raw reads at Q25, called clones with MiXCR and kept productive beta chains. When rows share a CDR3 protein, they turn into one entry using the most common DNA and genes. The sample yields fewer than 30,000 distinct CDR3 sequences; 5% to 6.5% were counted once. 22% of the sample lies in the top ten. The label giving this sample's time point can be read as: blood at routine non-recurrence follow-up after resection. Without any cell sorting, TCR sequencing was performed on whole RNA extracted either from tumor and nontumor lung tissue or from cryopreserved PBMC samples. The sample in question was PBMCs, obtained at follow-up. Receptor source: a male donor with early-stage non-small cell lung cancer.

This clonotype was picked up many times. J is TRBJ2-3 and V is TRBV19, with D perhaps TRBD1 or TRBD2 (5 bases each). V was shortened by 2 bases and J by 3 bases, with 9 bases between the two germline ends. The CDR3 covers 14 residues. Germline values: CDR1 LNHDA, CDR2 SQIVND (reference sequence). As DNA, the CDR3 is TGTGCCAGTAGTATACAGGGACGGACAGATACGCAGTATTTT. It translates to CASSIQGRTDTQYF. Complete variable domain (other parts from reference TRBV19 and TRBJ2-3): DGGITQSPKYLFRKEGQNVTLSCEQNLNHDAMYWYRQDPGQGLRLIYYSQIVNDFQKGDIAEGYSVSREKKESFPLTVTSAQKNPTAFYLCASSIQGRTDTQYFGPGTRLTVL.

The chain's CDR3 is CASSHPGTGSYEQYF. The CDR3 region has the DNA TGTGCCAGCAGCCACCCCGGGACAGGGTCCTACGAGCAGTACTTC. The V call is TRBV14, the J call TRBJ2-7; the match to TRBD1 covers 9 bases. V lost 3 bases and J lost 1; bases outside the gene matches: 4. CDR1 SGHDN and CDR2 FVKESK come from the germline V gene. The CDR3 length is 15 residues.

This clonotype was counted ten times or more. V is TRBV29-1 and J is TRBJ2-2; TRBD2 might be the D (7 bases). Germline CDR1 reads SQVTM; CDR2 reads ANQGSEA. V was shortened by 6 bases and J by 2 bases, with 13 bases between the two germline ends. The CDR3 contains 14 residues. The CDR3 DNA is TGCAGCGTCGATTGGGGGGGCAACACCGGGGAGCTGTTTTTT. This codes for CSVDWGGNTGELFF.

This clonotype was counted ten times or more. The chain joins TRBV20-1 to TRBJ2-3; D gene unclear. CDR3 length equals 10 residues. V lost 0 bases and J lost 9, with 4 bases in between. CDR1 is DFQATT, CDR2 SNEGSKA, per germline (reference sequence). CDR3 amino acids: CSAREVTQYF. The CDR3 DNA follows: TGCAGTGCTAGAGAGGTAACGCAGTATTTT.

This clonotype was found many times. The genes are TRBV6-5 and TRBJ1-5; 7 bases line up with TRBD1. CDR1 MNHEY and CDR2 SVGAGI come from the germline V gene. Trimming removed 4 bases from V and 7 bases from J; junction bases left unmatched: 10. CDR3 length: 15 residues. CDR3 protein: CASSSLDRARQPQHF. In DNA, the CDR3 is TGTGCCAGCAGTTCTCTCGACAGGGCACGGCAGCCCCAGCATTTT.

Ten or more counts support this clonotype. CDR3 sequence (DNA): TGTGCCAGCAGTCATAACAGGGGACCCTACGAGCAGTACTTC. This gives the protein CASSHNRGPYEQYF. The chain combines TRBV6-6 with TRBJ2-7; 7 nucleotides agree with TRBD1. The V segment lost 5 bases and the J segment 2 bases; nucleotides outside the gene matches: 6. The CDR3 has 14 amino acids. The germline gives CDR1 MNHNY, CDR2 SVGAGI (reference sequence).

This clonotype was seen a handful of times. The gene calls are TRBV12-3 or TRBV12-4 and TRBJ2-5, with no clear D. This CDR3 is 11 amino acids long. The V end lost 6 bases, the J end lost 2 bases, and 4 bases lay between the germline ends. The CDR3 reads CASRYQETQYF. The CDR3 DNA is TGTGCCAGCAGATATCAAGAGACCCAGTACTTC.

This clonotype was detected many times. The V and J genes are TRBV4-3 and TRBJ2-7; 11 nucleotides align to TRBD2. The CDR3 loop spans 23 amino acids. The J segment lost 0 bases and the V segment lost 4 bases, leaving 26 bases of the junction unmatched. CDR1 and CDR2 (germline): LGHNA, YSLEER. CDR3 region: CASSLQEAVNLGLAEGSSYEQYV. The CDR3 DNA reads TGCGCCAGCAGCCTCCAAGAAGCGGTCAACTTGGGACTAGCGGAGGGAAGCTCCTACGAGCAGTACGTC.

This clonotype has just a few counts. The CDR3 sequence is CASSRLAGGPNEQFF. CDR3 DNA: TGTGCCAGCAGCCGACTAGCGGGGGGGCCCAATGAGCAGTTCTTC. This rearrangement joins TRBV6-2 or TRBV6-3 to TRBJ2-1, with 14 nucleotides matching TRBD2. V trimming: 6 bases; J trimming: 6 bases; junction bases outside the gene matches: 4. CDR1 is MNHEY and CDR2 is SVGEGT in the germline V gene. This CDR3 contains 15 residues.

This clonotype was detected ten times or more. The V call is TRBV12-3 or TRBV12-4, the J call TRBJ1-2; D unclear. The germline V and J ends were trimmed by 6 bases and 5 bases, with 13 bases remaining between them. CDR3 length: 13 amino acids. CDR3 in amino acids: CASSPLAGYGYTF. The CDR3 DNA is TGTGCCAGCAGCCCTTTAGCTGGTTATGGCTACACCTTC.

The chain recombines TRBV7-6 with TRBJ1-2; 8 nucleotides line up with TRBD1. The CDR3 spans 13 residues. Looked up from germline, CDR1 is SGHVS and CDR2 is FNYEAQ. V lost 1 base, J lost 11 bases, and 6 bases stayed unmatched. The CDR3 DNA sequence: TGTGCCAGCAGCTTAGACCGGACAGGGATGTACACCTTC. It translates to CASSLDRTGMYTF.

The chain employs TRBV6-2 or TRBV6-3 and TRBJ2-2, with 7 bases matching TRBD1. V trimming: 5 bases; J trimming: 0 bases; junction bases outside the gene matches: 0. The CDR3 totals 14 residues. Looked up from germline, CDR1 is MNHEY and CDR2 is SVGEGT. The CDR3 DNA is TGTGCCAGCAGTGGACAGGCGAACACCGGGGAGCTGTTTTTT. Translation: CASSGQANTGELFF.

Here the CDR3 DNA reads TGTGCCAGCAGTACAGGGATACATGAGCAGTTCTTC. As protein: CASSTGIHEQFF. The V call is TRBV6-2 or TRBV6-3, the J call TRBJ2-1, with D possibly matching TRBD1 (6 bases). Germline CDR1 is MNHEY and CDR2 is SVGEGT. V lost 5 bases to trimming and J lost 8 bases, with 10 bases between them. The CDR3 loop spans 12 amino acids.

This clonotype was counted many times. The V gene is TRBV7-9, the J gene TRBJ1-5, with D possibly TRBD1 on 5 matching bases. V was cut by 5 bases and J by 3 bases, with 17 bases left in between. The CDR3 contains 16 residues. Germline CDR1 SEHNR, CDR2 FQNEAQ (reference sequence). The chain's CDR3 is CASSLRGRAPNQPQHF. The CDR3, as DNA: TGTGCCAGCAGCCTACGGGGACGGGCCCCCAATCAGCCCCAGCATTTT.

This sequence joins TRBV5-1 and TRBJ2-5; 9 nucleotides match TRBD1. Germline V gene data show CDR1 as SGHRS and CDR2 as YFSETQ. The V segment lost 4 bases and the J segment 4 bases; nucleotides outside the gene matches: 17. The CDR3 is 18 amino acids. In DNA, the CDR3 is TGCGCCAGCAGCATCCATGGACAGGGGATAGTCGAGCGAGAGACCCAGTACTTC. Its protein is CASSIHGQGIVERETQYF.

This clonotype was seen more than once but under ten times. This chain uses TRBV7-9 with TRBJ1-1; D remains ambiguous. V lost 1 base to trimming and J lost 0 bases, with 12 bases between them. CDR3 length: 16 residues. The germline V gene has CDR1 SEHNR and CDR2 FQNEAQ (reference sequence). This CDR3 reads CASSLVFDTMNTEAFF. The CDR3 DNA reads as TGTGCCAGCAGCTTAGTTTTCGACACCATGAACACTGAAGCTTTCTTT. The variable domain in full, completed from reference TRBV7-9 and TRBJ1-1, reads DTGVSQNPRHKITKRGQNVTFRCDPISEHNRLYWYRQTLGQGPEFLTYFQNEAQLEKSRLLSDRFSAERPKGSFSTLEIQRTEQGDSAMYLCASSLVFDTMNTEAFFGQGTRLTVV.

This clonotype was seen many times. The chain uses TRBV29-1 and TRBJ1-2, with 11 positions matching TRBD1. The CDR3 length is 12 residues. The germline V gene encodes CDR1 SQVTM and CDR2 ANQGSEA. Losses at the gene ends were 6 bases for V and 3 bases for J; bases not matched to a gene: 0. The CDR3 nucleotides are TGCAGCGTGGGACAGGGGGACTATGGCTACACCTTC. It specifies CSVGQGDYGYTF.